This note documents a single T cell receptor (beta chain) sequence. What it binds is unknown. Produced via immunoSEQ multiplex PCR; TCRdb's table is partial and in-frame only. The data contain some 68,000 clones, roughly nine tenths of them singletons. This entry comes from a study of OX40 agonist ivuxolimab in advanced cancers. As for the study in general: Participants could have had prior anti-PD-1, anti-PD-L1 or anti-CTLA-4 therapy, and more than 35% had some. Points from the study as a whole: Nonresponders, in some cases, also had low normalized T-cell clonal expansion.

The ends were cut back, 3 bases at V and 4 bases at J, with 9 bases in the middle. CDR3 size: 13 residues. The germline CDR1 and CDR2 sequences are SGHTA and FQGNSA. V is TRBV7-2 and J is TRBJ1-1, with TRBD1 as a possible D gene (5 bases). This receptor was taken from an adult with an advanced solid tumor such as melanoma, head and neck, liver or kidney cancer. The material sequenced was CD4+ or CD8+ T cells sorted from blood, taken in a trial of the OX40 agonist ivuxolimab. The CDR3 here is CASSLEQGTEAFF. In DNA, the CDR3 is TGTGCCAGCAGCTTGGAGCAGGGCACTGAAGCTTTCTTT.